This T cell receptor beta chain derives from a study of T cell clonotyping in hematopoietic cell transplantation. Sequencing was performed with immunoSEQ multiplex PCR; in TCRdb, only in-frame clones are kept and a portion is missing. Seen here are roughly 30,000 clones, about 93% observed once, and the top ten hold about 2.3%. Germline trimming cut 5 bases from V and 7 bases from J; bases unmatched to any gene: 16. Germline lookup yields CDR1 SSHAT and CDR2 FNYEAQ (reference sequence). The CDR3 loop spans 16 amino acids. The time point: recipient sample about 28 days before transplant, after cytoreduction.

The gene calls are TRBV7-7 and TRBJ2-7; 8 nucleotides match TRBD2. This sequence originates from a man aged 50-59 years with acute myeloid leukemia. Some clones in this sample may be carry-over from other donors' samples. The source was peripheral blood mononuclear cells, collected before stem cell transplant. The CDR3 bases are TGTGCCAGCAGCCCAACCCCGGCGGGGGGATTAGGGGAGCAGTACTTC. Translation gives CASSPTPAGGLGEQYF.